These 3 T cell receptor beta chains were all obtained from the same sample, sequenced in a study of T cell responses to AZD1222 COVID-19 vaccine. Some clones are missing from TCRdb's copy, which holds only in-frame ones; the method was immunoSEQ multiplex PCR. The sample has about 120,000 clones; approximately 90% are singletons. This specimen was peripheral blood, taken 28 days after the second AZD1222 dose. These receptors were taken from an adult who received the AZD1222 COVID-19 vaccine.

The V and J genes are TRBV5-1 and TRBJ2-5; 9 bases are shared with TRBD2. J lost 4 bases, V lost 1 base, and 8 bases had no gene match. The CDR3 totals 16 residues. CDR1 is SGHRS, CDR2 YFSETQ, per germline. The CDR3 DNA reads TGCGCCAGCAGCTTGCCCCGCGGAGCGGGGGGAGAGACCCAGTACTTC. Translated, it gives CASSLPRGAGGETQYF.

This CDR3 reads CASSERGTVDGYTF. CDR3 in DNA: TGTGCCAGCAGTGAGAGGGGGACTGTAGATGGCTACACCTTC. The V and J genes are TRBV6-1 and TRBJ1-2; D might be TRBD1 (6 bases). The length of the CDR3 is 14 residues. Germline V gene data show CDR1 as MNHNS and CDR2 as SASEGT. Trimming cost V 3 bases and J 6 bases, with 14 bases left between them.

This sequence joins TRBV7-2 and TRBJ2-5; the D is unclear. V lost 8 bases, J lost 6 bases, and 16 bases lay in between. From germline, CDR1 is SGHTA and CDR2 FQGNSA. The length of the CDR3 is 13 residues. The chain's CDR3 is CASAIDSGKTQYF. As DNA, the CDR3 is TGTGCCAGCGCGATAGATTCTGGAAAGACCCAGTACTTC.